These T cell receptor beta chains were read from a single sample in a study of shared clonotypes between healthy human individuals. TCRdb's table, derived via immunoSEQ multiplex PCR, lists solely in-frame clones and lacks some. This table has some 1,100,000 clones, 70% to 80% appearing once. The sequenced sample was memory CD4+ T cells from PBMCs. Receptors were obtained from a man between 18 and 35 years old in good health. Some clones in this sample may be carry-over from other donors' samples. The CDR3 runs from the conserved cysteine through the conserved F or W. A D gene is named only where the DNA matches it firmly. Only part of the rows carry a size: once, few, many, or a class if the clone is expanded.

J: TRBJ2-5; D: TRBD2; size: NA; V: TRBV7-3; DNA: TGTGCCAGCAGCCGACTAGCGGGGTACCAAGAGACCCAGTACTTC; CDR3: CASSRLAGYQETQYF
J: TRBJ2-2; D: NA; size: NA; V: TRBV18; DNA: TGTGCCAGCTCACCACAGACCCTCCACACCGGGGAGCTGTTTTTT; CDR3: CASSPQTLHTGELFF
J: TRBJ1-3; D: NA; size: once; V: TRBV9; DNA: TGTGCCAGCACCCCTAGGGGTTCGTTCAGCTCTGGAAACACCATATATTTT; CDR3: CASTPRGSFSSGNTIYF
J: TRBJ1-1; D: NA; size: few; V: TRBV2; DNA: TGTGCCAGCAGCGCCATAACACCTAACACTGAAGCTTTCTTT; CDR3: CASSAITPNTEAFF
J: TRBJ2-1; D: NA; size: NA; V: TRBV4-1; DNA: TGCGCCAGCAGCCAAGTTAACCTCGTCTCCTACAATGAGCAGTTCTTC; CDR3: CASSQVNLVSYNEQFF
J: TRBJ2-2; D: TRBD2; size: NA; V: TRBV30; DNA: TGTGCCTGGAGTGCGGGACTAGCGGGGAACACCGGGGAGCTGTTTTTT; CDR3: CAWSAGLAGNTGELFF
J: TRBJ1-3; D: NA; size: once; V: TRBV19; DNA: TGTGCCAGTAGCCCGAGGGGGACCGGAAACACCATATATTTT; CDR3: CASSPRGTGNTIYF
J: TRBJ2-7; D: TRBD2; size: NA; V: TRBV7-2; DNA: TGTGCCAGCAGCTTAGATAGCGGGAGTGTCTACGAGCAGTACTTC; CDR3: CASSLDSGSVYEQYF
J: TRBJ1-1; D: NA; size: NA; V: TRBV11-3; DNA: TGTGCCAGCAGCTTAGGGGGAGTAGAGAACACTGAAGCTTTCTTT; CDR3: CASSLGGVENTEAFF
J: TRBJ1-6; D: TRBD1; size: NA; V: TRBV10-3; DNA: TGTGCCACTGATCCGGGACAGCCTGGCTCACCCCTCCACTTT; CDR3: CATDPGQPGSPLHF
J: TRBJ1-5; D: TRBD1; size: NA; V: TRBV15; DNA: TGTGCCACCAGCAGAGATGGGACAGCTTATAGCAATCAGCCCCAGCATTTT; CDR3: CATSRDGTAYSNQPQHF
J: TRBJ1-4; D: NA; size: NA; V: TRBV5-1; DNA: TGCGCCAGCAGCCGACAGGTCGGGGAAAAACTGTTTTTT; CDR3: CASSRQVGEKLFF
J: TRBJ2-3; D: TRBD2; size: few; V: TRBV7-3; DNA: TGTGCCAGCAGCCTTAGCGGGACTACCCGTGGAGATACGCAGTATTTT; CDR3: CASSLSGTTRGDTQYF
J: TRBJ1-4; D: TRBD1; size: few; V: TRBV6-5; DNA: TGTGCCAGCAGTTACCCGACAGGGGGCTATTTTGAAAAACTGTTTTTT; CDR3: CASSYPTGGYFEKLFF
J: TRBJ1-5; D: NA; size: NA; V: TRBV10-3; DNA: TGTGCCATCAGTGCGTTCTTGGTCGGGTCGTGGGGTGACAGCAATCAGCCCCAGCATTTT; CDR3: CAISAFLVGSWGDSNQPQHF
J: TRBJ2-5; D: NA; size: NA; V: TRBV11-2; DNA: TGTGCCAGCGGGAGTACCTTCCAAGAGACCCAGTACTTC; CDR3: CASGSTFQETQYF
J: TRBJ2-7; D: NA; size: once; V: TRBV7-2; DNA: TGTGCCAGCAGCCGACCTGGGGGGAACTACGAGCAGTACTTC; CDR3: CASSRPGGNYEQYF
J: TRBJ2-7; D: NA; size: NA; V: TRBV30; DNA: TGTGCCTGGAGTGTGACAGGGACTTACGAGCAGTACTTC; CDR3: CAWSVTGTYEQYF
J: TRBJ2-5; D: NA; size: NA; V: TRBV7-9; DNA: TGTGCCAGCAGCTTAGCGGGGGCACAAGAGACCCAGTACTTC; CDR3: CASSLAGAQETQYF
J: TRBJ2-3; D: TRBD2; size: NA; V: TRBV6-5; DNA: TGTGCCTCCCGAATAGCGCTAGCGGGAACGGATACGCAGTATTTT; CDR3: CASRIALAGTDTQYF
J: TRBJ2-4; D: TRBD1; size: NA; V: TRBV5-4; DNA: TGTGCCAGCAGCTCGGGACAGGCCGAAAACATTCAGTACTTC; CDR3: CASSSGQAENIQYF
J: TRBJ2-1; D: TRBD2; size: NA; V: TRBV5-1; DNA: TGCGCCAGCAGCTGGAGGGTAGCGGGAGTGGCGTCCTACAATGAGCAGTTCTTC; CDR3: CASSWRVAGVASYNEQFF
J: TRBJ2-7; D: NA; size: NA; V: TRBV5-1; DNA: TGCGCCAGCGGCCCGGGACTCAGCCCGAGCGAGCAGTACTTC; CDR3: CASGPGLSPSEQYF
J: TRBJ2-2; D: NA; size: NA; V: TRBV4-2; DNA: TGTGCCAGCAGCCATGGAACCGGGACCCCGGGCACCGGGGAGCTGTTTTTT; CDR3: CASSHGTGTPGTGELFF
J: TRBJ1-1; D: NA; size: NA; V: TRBV2; DNA: TGTGCCAGCGGGGGATCATTCAGGTTGGGAGCTTTCTTT; CDR3: CASGGSFRLGAFF
J: TRBJ2-7; D: TRBD2; size: NA; V: TRBV7-3; DNA: TGTGCCAGCAGCTCAAGCGGGGATTACGAGCAGTACTTC; CDR3: CASSSSGDYEQYF
J: TRBJ1-1; D: NA; size: NA; V: TRBV11-2; DNA: TGTGCCAGCAGCTTAGGGCTAAAAGGGACTGAAGCTTTCTTT; CDR3: CASSLGLKGTEAFF
J: TRBJ1-1; D: NA; size: NA; V: TRBV5-1; DNA: TGCGCCAGCAGCTTGCTCAGGGGATACACTGAAGCTTTCTTT; CDR3: CASSLLRGYTEAFF
J: TRBJ1-2; D: TRBD1; size: NA; V: TRBV5-1; DNA: TGCGCCAGCAGCTTACGGACAGGGGAAGTGGGGTATGGCTACACCTTC; CDR3: CASSLRTGEVGYGYTF
J: TRBJ2-5; D: NA; size: once; V: TRBV9; DNA: TGTGCCAGCAGCCCCGGGTGGGCGGAAGAGACCCAGTACTTC; CDR3: CASSPGWAEETQYF
J: TRBJ1-5; D: NA; size: few; V: TRBV6-1; DNA: TGTGCCAGCAGTGAAAAAGGACCAAATCAGCCCCAGCATTTT; CDR3: CASSEKGPNQPQHF
J: TRBJ1-1; D: NA; size: NA; V: TRBV18; DNA: TGTGCCAGCTCTCCAGGACTGCCCCAAATGAACACTGAAGCTTTCTTT; CDR3: CASSPGLPQMNTEAFF
J: TRBJ2-5; D: TRBD1; size: NA; V: TRBV7-2; DNA: TGTGCCAGCAGCCCCTCGTGGGGACAGGGGCTAGAGACCCAGTACTTC; CDR3: CASSPSWGQGLETQYF
J: TRBJ2-7; D: TRBD2; size: NA; V: TRBV6-1; DNA: TGTGCCAGCAGTGCCGGGACTAGCTCTTTCGAGCAGTACTTC; CDR3: CASSAGTSSFEQYF
J: TRBJ2-3; D: NA; size: NA; V: TRBV5-1; DNA: TGCGCCAGCAGCCCCGGAGGAACCAACACAGATACGCAGTATTTT; CDR3: CASSPGGTNTDTQYF
J: TRBJ1-1; D: NA; size: NA; V: TRBV5-1; DNA: TGCGCCAGCGGGGACCCGAACACTGAAGCTTTCTTT; CDR3: CASGDPNTEAFF
J: TRBJ1-3; D: NA; size: NA; V: TRBV9; DNA: TGTGCCAGCAGCGTGGGTGGTGGAAACACCATATATTTT; CDR3: CASSVGGGNTIYF
J: TRBJ1-2; D: NA; size: NA; V: TRBV28; DNA: TGTGCCAGCACCAGCCAGCGCTTGGGTGCGGTATATTCTGGCTACACCTTC; CDR3: CASTSQRLGAVYSGYTF
J: TRBJ1-3; D: NA; size: NA; V: TRBV7-2; DNA: TGTGCCAGCAGCTTTCAGGGAGACTCTGGAAACACCATATATTTT; CDR3: CASSFQGDSGNTIYF
J: TRBJ2-3; D: NA; size: few; V: TRBV29-1; DNA: TGCAGCGTTGAAGCCTTAGGAGATACGCAGTATTTT; CDR3: CSVEALGDTQYF
J: TRBJ2-7; D: NA; size: NA; V: TRBV28; DNA: TGTGCCAGCAGTCCCCCCGGTGGTGTACGAGGGCAGTACTTC; CDR3: CASSPPGGVRGQYF
J: TRBJ1-1; D: TRBD1; size: NA; V: TRBV6-4; DNA: TGTGCCAGCAGGGCCAACAGGGGTTCTTGGGAAGCTTTCTTT; CDR3: CASRANRGSWEAFF
J: TRBJ2-7; D: TRBD1; size: NA; V: TRBV27; DNA: TGTGCCAGCAGTTACGGGACAGGCCTTAAGCAGTACTTC; CDR3: CASSYGTGLKQYF
J: TRBJ2-1; D: NA; size: NA; V: TRBV5-6; DNA: TGTGCCAGCAGACAGGGAGGCGTCAATGAGCAGTTCTTC; CDR3: CASRQGGVNEQFF
J: TRBJ1-1; D: TRBD1; size: once; V: TRBV7-9; DNA: TGTGCCAGCAGCACATACAGGGGGCGCAACACTGAAGCTTTCTTT; CDR3: CASSTYRGRNTEAFF
J: TRBJ1-5; D: NA; size: NA; V: TRBV30; DNA: TGTGCCCTCTCCGCGGGCAGCGAAAATCAGCCCCAGCATTTT; CDR3: CALSAGSENQPQHF
J: TRBJ2-1; D: NA; size: NA; V: TRBV6-5; DNA: TGTGCCAGCAGTTACTCTGCGGCCTCCTACAATGAGCAGTTCTTC; CDR3: CASSYSAASYNEQFF
J: TRBJ2-5; D: TRBD1; size: NA; V: TRBV18; DNA: TGTGCCAGCTCACCCCGCCTTGGAGACAGGGGGTTCCAGACCCAGTACTTC; CDR3: CASSPRLGDRGFQTQYF
J: TRBJ1-4; D: NA; size: NA; V: TRBV4-2; DNA: TGTGCCAGCAGCCAAGTGATGGGGCTCAATGAAAAACTGTTTTTT; CDR3: CASSQVMGLNEKLFF
J: TRBJ2-6; D: NA; size: once; V: TRBV30; DNA: TGTGCCTGGAGTAGATGGGCCAACGTCCTGACTTTC; CDR3: CAWSRWANVLTF
J: TRBJ2-5; D: NA; size: NA; V: TRBV11-1; DNA: TGTGCCAGCAGTTACCGCAGGGAGACCCAGTACTTC; CDR3: CASSYRRETQYF
J: TRBJ1-2; D: NA; size: NA; V: TRBV28; DNA: TGTGCCAGCAGTCGGGAACCGGGACTAACTGGCTACACCTTC; CDR3: CASSREPGLTGYTF
J: TRBJ1-1; D: NA; size: NA; V: TRBV5-4; DNA: TGTGCCAGCAGCCCGACACCTATGAACACTGAAGCTTTCTTT; CDR3: CASSPTPMNTEAFF
J: TRBJ1-1; D: NA; size: few; V: TRBV11-1; DNA: TGTGCCAGCAGCTTGGACAGGAACACTGAAGCTTTCTTT; CDR3: CASSLDRNTEAFF
J: TRBJ1-1; D: NA; size: once; V: TRBV7-2; DNA: TGTGCCAGCAGCTTGAATCGACGGGGGAACACTGAAGCTTTCTTT; CDR3: CASSLNRRGNTEAFF
J: TRBJ1-1; D: NA; size: NA; V: TRBV28; DNA: TGTGCCAGCAGAACAAGGACAGACCAAAAAGCTTTCTTT; CDR3: CASRTRTDQKAFF
J: TRBJ2-7; D: TRBD2; size: NA; V: TRBV9; DNA: TGTGCCAGCAGCGCCCGGGGGAGGGCCTCTTGGGACGAGCAGTACTTC; CDR3: CASSARGRASWDEQYF